This T cell receptor (beta chain) was retrieved from a study of blood T cell repertoires in COVID-19. Per the original data handling: Reference gene primer amplification gave estimated nucleated cell counts. This table comes from immunoSEQ multiplex PCR, and its TCRdb copy is limited to in-frame clones, with some not included. V and J calls and clone size are those listed in that table; D and trimming were worked out from the DNA. This table has some 80,000 clones, about 85% appearing once. The CDR3 has 11 residues. V lost 5 bases to trimming and J lost 4 bases, with 6 bases between them. The V gene is TRBV12-3 or TRBV12-4, the J gene TRBJ2-7, with a possible D match to TRBD2 (5 bases). The origin of this receptor is a woman aged 50 to 60 with active or convalescent COVID-19. The source material was peripheral blood. CDR3 protein: CASSRGYEQYF. As DNA, the CDR3 is TGTGCCAGCAGTCGGGGATACGAGCAGTACTTC.